The present TCR beta chain was sequenced within a study of cytomegalovirus exposure and HLA in healthy donors. General study results and limits: According to the study, roughly 160 TCR beta chains were cytomegalovirus-associated.

Primers for the PCR totalled 60 Vbeta and 13 Jbeta. Some clones are missing from TCRdb's copy, which holds only in-frame ones; the method was immunoSEQ multiplex PCR. The repertoire holds about 160,000 clones, with 81% as singletons. With regard to this clone: The antigen remains undetermined.

V shed 5 bases and J 5 bases; nucleotides not matched to a gene: 6. Per germline, CDR1 MDHEN and CDR2 SYDVKM. CDR3 length: 14 amino acids. Sequenced input: PBMCs. This chain uses TRBV28 with TRBJ2-1, with 7 bases identical to TRBD2. The sequence came from a young woman in good health and CMV-seronegative. The DNA of the CDR3 is TGTGCCAGCAGTACTAGCGCGGACAACAATGAGCAGTTCTTC. Encoded protein: CASSTSADNNEQFF.